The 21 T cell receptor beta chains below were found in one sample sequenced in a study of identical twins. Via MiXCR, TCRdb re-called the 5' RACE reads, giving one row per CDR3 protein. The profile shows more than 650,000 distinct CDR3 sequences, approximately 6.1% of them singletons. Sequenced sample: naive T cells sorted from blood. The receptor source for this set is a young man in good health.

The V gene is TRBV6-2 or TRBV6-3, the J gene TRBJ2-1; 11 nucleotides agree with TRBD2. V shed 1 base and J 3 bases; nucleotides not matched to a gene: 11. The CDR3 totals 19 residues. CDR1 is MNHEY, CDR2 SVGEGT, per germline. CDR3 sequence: CASSYFLLLLAGDYNEQFF. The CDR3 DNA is TGTGCCAGCAGTTACTTTCTTCTTTTACTAGCGGGAGACTACAATGAGCAGTTCTTC.

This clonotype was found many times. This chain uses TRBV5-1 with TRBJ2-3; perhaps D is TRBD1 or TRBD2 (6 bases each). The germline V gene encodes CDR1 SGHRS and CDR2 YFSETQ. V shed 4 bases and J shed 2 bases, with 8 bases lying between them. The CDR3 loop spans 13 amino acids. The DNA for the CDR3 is TGCGCCAGCAGCGGGGGGCCCACAGATACGCAGTATTTT. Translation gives CASSGGPTDTQYF.

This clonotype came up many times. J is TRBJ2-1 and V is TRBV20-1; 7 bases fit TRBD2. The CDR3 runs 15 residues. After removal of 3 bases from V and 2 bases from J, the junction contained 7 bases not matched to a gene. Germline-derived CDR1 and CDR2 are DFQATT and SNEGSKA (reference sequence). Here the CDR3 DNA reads TGCAGTGCTAGCCTCAGGGAGGGCCCCTACAATGAGCAGTTCTTC. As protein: CSASLREGPYNEQFF.

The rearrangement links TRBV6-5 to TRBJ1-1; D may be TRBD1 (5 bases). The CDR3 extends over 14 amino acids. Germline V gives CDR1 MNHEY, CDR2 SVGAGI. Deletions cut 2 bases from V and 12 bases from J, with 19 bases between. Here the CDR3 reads CASSYASGTGVSFF. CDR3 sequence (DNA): TGTGCCAGCAGTTACGCCTCGGGAACAGGTGTCTCTTTCTTT.

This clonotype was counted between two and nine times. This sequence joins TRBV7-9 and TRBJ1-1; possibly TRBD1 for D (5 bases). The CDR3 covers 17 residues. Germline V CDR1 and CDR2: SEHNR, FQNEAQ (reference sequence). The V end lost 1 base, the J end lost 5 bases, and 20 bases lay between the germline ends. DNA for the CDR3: TGTGCCAGCAGCTTAGGGGCCCTTGCAGGGTTGGGTACTGAAGCTTTCTTT. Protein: CASSLGALAGLGTEAFF.

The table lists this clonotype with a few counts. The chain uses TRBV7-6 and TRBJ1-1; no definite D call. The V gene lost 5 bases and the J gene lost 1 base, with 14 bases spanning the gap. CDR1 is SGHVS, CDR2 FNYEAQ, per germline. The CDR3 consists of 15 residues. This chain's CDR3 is CASSKEVSPNTEAFF. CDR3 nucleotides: TGTGCCAGCAGCAAAGAGGTGTCCCCGAACACTGAAGCTTTCTTT.

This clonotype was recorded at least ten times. CDR3 residues: CATSSMRLTGGYNEQFF. In DNA, the CDR3 is TGTGCCACCAGCAGTATGCGACTTACGGGTGGCTACAATGAGCAGTTCTTC. The V call is TRBV15, the J call TRBJ2-1, with no clear D. The CDR3 length is 17 residues. Between the trimmed V and J ends, which lost 3 bases and 3 bases, there was a span of 18 bases. CDR1 is LNHNV, CDR2 YYDKDF, per germline (reference sequence).

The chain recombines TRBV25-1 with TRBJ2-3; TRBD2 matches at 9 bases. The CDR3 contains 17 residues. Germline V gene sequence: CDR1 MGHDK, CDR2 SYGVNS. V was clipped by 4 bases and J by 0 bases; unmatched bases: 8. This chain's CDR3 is CASSGPSGKLSTDTQYF. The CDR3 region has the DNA TGTGCCAGCAGTGGTCCTAGCGGGAAATTGAGCACAGATACGCAGTATTTT.

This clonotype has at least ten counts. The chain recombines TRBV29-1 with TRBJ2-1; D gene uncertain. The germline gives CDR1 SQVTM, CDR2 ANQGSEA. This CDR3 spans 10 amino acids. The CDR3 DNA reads TGCAGTGCTACCAACAATGAGCAGTTCTTC. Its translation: CSATNNEQFF.

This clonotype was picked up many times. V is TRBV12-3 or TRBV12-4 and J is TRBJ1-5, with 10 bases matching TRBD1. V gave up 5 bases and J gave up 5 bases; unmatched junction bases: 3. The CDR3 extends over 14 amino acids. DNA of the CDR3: TGTGCCAGCAGTCCGACAGGGGGCCATCAGCCCCAGCATTTT. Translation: CASSPTGGHQPQHF.

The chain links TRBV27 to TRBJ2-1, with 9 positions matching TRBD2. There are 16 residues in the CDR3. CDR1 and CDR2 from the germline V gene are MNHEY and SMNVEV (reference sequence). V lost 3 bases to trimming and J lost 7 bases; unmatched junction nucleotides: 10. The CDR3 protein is CASSFGPSGTVNEQFF. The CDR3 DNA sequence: TGTGCCAGCAGTTTTGGGCCTAGCGGGACTGTGAATGAGCAGTTCTTC.

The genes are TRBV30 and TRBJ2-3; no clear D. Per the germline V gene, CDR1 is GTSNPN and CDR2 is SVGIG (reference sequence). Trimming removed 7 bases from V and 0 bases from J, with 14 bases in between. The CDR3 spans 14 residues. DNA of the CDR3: TGTGCCTTCGCCCGAGTGGGGAGCACAGATACGCAGTATTTT. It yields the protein CAFARVGSTDTQYF.

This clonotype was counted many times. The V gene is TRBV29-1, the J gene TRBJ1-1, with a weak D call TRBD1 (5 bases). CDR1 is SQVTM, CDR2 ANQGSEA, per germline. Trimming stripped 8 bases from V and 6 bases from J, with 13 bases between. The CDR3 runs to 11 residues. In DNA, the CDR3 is TGCAGCTTAGGAGGGGCTTCTGAAGCTTTCTTT. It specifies CSLGGASEAFF.

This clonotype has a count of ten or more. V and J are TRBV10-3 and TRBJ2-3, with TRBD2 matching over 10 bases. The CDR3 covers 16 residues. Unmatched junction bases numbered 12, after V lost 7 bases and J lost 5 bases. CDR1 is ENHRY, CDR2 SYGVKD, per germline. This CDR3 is CAITPREGLAQDTQYF. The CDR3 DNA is TGTGCCATCACCCCACGGGAGGGACTAGCGCAAGATACGCAGTATTTT.

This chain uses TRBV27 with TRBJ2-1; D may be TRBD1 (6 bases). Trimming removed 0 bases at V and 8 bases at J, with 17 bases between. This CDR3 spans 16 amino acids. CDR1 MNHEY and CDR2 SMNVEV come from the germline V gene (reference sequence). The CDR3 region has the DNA TGTGCCAGCAGTTTATCGTCCCCAGGGGCGGTATATGAGCAGTTCTTC. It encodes CASSLSSPGAVYEQFF.

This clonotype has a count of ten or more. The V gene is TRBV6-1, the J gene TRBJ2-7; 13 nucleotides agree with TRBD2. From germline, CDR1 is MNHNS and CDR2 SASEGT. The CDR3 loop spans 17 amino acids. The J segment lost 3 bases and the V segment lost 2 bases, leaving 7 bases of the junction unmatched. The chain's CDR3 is CASSERGGLAGHYEQYV. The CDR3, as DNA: TGTGCCAGCAGTGAAAGGGGGGGACTAGCGGGGCACTACGAGCAGTACGTC.

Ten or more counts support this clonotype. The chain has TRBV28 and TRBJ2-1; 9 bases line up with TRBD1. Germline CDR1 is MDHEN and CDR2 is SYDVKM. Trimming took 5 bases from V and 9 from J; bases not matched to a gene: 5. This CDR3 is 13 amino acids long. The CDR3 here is CASSTRTGVEQFF. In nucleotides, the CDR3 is TGTGCCAGCAGTACCCGGACAGGGGTTGAGCAGTTCTTC.

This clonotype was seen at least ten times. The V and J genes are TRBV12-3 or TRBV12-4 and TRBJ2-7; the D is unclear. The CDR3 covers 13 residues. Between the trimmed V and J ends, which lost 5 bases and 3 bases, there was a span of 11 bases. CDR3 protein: CASSTGLHYEQYF. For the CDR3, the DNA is TGTGCCAGCAGTACCGGCCTCCACTACGAGCAGTACTTC.

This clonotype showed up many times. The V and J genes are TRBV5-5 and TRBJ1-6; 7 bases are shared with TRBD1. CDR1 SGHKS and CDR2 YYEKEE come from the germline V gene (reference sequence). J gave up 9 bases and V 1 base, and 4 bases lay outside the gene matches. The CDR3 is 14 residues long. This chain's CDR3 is CASSLSQGVSPLHF. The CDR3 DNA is TGTGCCAGCAGCTTGTCCCAGGGGGTTTCACCCCTCCACTTT.

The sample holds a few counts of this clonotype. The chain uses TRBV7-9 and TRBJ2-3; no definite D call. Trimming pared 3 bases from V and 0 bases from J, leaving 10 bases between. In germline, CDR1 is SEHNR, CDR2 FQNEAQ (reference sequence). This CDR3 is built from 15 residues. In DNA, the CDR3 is TGTGCCAGCAGCTTCGAAGCAACTAGCACAGATACGCAGTATTTT. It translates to CASSFEATSTDTQYF. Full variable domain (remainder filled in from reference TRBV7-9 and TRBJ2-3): DTGVSQNPRHKITKRGQNVTFRCDPISEHNRLYWYRQTLGQGPEFLTYFQNEAQLEKSRLLSDRFSAERPKGSFSTLEIQRTEQGDSAMYLCASSFEATSTDTQYFGPGTRLTVL.

DNA for the CDR3: TGTGCCAGCTCACACGACAGGCTAGAGACCCAGTACTTC. Protein sequence: CASSHDRLETQYF. V is TRBV18 and J is TRBJ2-5, with a tentative D call TRBD1 (6 bases). Deletions cut 4 bases from V and 4 bases from J, with 10 bases between. Looked up from germline, CDR1 is KGHSH and CDR2 is LQKENI. The CDR3 sequence is 13 residues long.